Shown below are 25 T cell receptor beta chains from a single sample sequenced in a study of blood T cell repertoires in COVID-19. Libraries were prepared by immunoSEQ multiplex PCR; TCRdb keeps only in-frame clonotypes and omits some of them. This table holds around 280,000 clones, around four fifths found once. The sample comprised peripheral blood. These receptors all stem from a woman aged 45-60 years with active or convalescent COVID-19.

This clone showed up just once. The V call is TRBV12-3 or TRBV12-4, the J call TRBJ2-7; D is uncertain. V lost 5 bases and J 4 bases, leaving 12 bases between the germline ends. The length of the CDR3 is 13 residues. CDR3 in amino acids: CASSAGRLYEQYF. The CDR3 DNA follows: TGTGCCAGCAGTGCTGGCAGACTGTACGAGCAGTACTTC.

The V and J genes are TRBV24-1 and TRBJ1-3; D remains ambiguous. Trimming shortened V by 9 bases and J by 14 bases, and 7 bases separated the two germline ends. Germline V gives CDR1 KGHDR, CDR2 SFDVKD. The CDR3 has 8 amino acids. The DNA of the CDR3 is TGTGCCACCCAGAACGTATATTTT. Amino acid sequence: CATQNVYF.

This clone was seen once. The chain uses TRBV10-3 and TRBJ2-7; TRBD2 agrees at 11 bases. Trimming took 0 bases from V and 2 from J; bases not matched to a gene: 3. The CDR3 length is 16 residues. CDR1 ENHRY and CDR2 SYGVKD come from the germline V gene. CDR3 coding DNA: TGTGCCATCAGTGAGTCCAGACTAGCGGGGCCCTACGAGCAGTACTTC. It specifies CAISESRLAGPYEQYF.

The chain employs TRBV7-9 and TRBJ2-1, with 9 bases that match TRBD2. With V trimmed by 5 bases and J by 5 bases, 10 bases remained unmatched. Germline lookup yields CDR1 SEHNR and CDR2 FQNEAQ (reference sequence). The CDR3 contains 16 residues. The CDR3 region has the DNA TGTGCCAGCAGCCCCACGGCGGGAGGGCCGAACAATGAGCAGTTCTTC. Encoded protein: CASSPTAGGPNNEQFF.

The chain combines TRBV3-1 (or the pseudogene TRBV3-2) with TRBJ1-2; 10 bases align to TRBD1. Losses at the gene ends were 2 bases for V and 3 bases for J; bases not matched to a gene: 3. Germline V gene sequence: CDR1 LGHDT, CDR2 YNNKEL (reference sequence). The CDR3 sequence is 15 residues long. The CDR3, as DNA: TGTGCCAGCAGCCAAAGACAGGGGGCCTACTATGGCTACACCTTC. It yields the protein CASSQRQGAYYGYTF.

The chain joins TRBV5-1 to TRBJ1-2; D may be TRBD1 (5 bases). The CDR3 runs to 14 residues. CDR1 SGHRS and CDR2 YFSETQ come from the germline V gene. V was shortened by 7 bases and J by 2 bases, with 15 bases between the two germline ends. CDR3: CASGDSAGNYGYTF. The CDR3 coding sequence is TGCGCCAGCGGGGACTCCGCAGGGAACTATGGCTACACCTTC. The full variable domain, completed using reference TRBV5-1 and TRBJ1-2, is KAGVTQTPRYLIKTRGQQVTLSCSPISGHRSVSWYQQTPGQGLQFLFEYFSETQRNKGNFPGRFSGRQFSNSRSEMNVSTLELGDSALYLCASGDSAGNYGYTFGSGTRLTVV.

The CDR3 sequence is CASSLGLAGDRTGELFF. The DNA of the CDR3 is TGTGCCAGCAGCTTAGGACTAGCGGGAGATCGCACCGGGGAGCTGTTTTTT. This chain joins TRBV11-2 and TRBJ2-2, with 12 bases lining up with TRBD2. This CDR3 is built from 17 residues. From germline, CDR1 is SGHAT and CDR2 FQNNGV. V lost 1 base to trimming and J lost 4 bases; unmatched junction nucleotides: 4.

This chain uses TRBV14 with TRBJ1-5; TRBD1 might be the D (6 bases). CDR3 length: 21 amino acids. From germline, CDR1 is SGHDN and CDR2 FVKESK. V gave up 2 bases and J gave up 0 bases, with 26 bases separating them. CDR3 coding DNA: TGTGCCAGCAGCCAATGCCAGGCCCTGGGGGGGGGCGAGGATAGCAATCAGCCCCAGCATTTT. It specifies CASSQCQALGGGEDSNQPQHF.

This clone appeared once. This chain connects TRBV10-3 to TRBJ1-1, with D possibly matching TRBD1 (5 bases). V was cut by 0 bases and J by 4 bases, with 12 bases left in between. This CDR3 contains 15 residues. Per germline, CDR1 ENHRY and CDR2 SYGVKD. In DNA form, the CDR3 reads TGTGCCATCAGTGAGTCGGAAGGGGTCGGCACTGAAGCTTTCTTT. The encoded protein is CAISESEGVGTEAFF.

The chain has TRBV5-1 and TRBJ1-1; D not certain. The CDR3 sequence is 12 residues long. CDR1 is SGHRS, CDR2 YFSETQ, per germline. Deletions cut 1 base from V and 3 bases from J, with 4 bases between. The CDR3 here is CASSLSDTEAFF. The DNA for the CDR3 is TGCGCCAGCAGCTTGTCGGACACTGAAGCTTTCTTT.

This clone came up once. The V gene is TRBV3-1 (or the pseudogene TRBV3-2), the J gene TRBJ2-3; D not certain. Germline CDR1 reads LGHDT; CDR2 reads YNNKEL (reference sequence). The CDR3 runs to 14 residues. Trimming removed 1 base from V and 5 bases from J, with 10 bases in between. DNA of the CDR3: TGTGCCAGCAGCCAAGCGGTAGCCGGAGATACGCAGTATTTT. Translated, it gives CASSQAVAGDTQYF.

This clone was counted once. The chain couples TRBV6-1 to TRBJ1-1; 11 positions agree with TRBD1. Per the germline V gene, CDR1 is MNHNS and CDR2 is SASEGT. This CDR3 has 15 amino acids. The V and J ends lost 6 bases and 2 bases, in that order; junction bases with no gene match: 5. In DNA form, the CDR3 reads TGTGCCAGCAGCGGACAGGGGGCCTTCAACACTGAAGCTTTCTTT. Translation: CASSGQGAFNTEAFF.

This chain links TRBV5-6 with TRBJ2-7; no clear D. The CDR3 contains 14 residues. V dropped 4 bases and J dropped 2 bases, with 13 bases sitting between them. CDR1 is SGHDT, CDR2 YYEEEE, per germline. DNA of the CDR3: TGTGCCAGCAGCGACCTGGGCTTCGCCTACGAGCAGTACTTC. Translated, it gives CASSDLGFAYEQYF.

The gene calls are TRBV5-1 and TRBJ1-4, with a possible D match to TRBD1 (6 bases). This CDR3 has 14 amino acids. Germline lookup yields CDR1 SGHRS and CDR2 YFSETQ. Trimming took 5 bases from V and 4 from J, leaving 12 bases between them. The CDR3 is CASSRTARNEKLFF. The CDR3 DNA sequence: TGCGCCAGCAGTCGGACAGCACGTAATGAAAAACTGTTTTTT.

CDR3 loop: CASSLRRGLAANTEAFF. The CDR3 coding sequence is TGTGCCAGCAGCTTAAGGAGGGGCTTGGCAGCGAACACTGAAGCTTTCTTT. This chain connects TRBV7-9 to TRBJ1-1, with D possibly matching TRBD1 (5 bases). Germline V lookup: CDR1 SEHNR, CDR2 FQNEAQ (reference sequence). Trimming cost V 2 bases and J 1 base, with 17 bases left between them. The CDR3 length is 17 residues.

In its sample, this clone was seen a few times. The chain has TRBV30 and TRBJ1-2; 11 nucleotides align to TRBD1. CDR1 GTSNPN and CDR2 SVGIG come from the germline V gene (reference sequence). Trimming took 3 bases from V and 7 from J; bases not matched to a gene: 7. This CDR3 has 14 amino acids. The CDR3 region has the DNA TGTGCCTGGAGCGCGGACAGGGGGCGCCTTGGCTACACCTTC. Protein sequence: CAWSADRGRLGYTF.

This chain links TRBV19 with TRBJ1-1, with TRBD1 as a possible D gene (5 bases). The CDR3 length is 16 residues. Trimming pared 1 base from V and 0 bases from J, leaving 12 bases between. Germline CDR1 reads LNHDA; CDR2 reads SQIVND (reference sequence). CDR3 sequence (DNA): TGTGCCAGTAGTATAGGGGCAGGGTACTTGAACACTGAAGCTTTCTTT. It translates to CASSIGAGYLNTEAFF.

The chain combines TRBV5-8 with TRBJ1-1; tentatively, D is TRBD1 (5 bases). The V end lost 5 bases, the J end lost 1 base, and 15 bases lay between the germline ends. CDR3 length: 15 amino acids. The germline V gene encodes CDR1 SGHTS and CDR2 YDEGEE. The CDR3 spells CASRGNGHKNTEAFF. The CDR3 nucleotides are TGTGCCAGCAGAGGAAACGGACATAAGAACACTGAAGCTTTCTTT. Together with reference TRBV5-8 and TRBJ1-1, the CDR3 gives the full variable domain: EAGVTQSPTHLIKTRGQQATLRCSPISGHTSVYWYQQALGLGLQFLLWYDEGEERNRGNFPPRFSGRQFPNYSSELNVNALELEDSALYLCASRGNGHKNTEAFFGQGTRLTVV.

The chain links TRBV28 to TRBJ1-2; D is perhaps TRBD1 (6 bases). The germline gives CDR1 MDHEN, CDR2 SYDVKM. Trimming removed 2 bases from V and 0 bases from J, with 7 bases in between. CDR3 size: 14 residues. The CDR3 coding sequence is TGTGCCAGCAGTTTACGGACAGCTAACTATGGCTACACCTTC. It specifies CASSLRTANYGYTF.

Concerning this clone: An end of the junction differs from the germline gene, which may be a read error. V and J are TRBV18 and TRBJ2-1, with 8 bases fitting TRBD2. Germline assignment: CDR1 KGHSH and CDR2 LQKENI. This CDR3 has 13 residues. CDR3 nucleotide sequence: TGTGCCAGCTCATCTCGGGGGGGGACTGACGTGGTCTTC. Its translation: CASSSRGGTDVVF.

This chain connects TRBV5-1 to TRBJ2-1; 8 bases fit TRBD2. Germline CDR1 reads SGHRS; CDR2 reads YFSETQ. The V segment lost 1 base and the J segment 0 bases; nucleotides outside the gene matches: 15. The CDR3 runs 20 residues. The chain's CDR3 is CASSLPGTSSLTSSYNEQFF. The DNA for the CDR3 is TGCGCCAGCAGCTTGCCCGGGACTAGTAGTCTAACCAGCTCCTACAATGAGCAGTTCTTC.

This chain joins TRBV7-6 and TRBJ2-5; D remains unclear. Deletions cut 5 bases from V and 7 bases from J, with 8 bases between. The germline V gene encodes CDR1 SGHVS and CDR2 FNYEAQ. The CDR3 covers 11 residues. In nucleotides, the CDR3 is TGTGCCAGCAGCCCAAGCGTGACCCAGTACTTC. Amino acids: CASSPSVTQYF. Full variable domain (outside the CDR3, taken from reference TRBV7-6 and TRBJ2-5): GAGVSQSPRYKVTKRGQDVALRCDPISGHVSLYWYRQALGQGPEFLTYFNYEAQQDKSGLPNDRFSAERPEGSISTLTIQRTEQRDSAMYRCASSPSVTQYFGPGTRLLVL.

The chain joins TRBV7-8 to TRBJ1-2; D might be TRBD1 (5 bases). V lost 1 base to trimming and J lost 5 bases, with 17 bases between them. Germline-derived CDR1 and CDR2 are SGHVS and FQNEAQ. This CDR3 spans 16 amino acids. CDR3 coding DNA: TGTGCCAGCAGCTTAGGTCCCCGTGACAGCAGATATGGCTACACCTTC. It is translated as CASSLGPRDSRYGYTF. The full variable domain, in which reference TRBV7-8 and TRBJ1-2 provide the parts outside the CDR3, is GAGVSQSPRYKVAKRGQDVALRCDPISGHVSLFWYQQALGQGPEFLTYFQNEAQLDKSGLPSDRFFAERPEGSVSTLKIQRTQQEDSAVYLCASSLGPRDSRYGYTFGSGTRLTVV.

CDR3 loop: CASSPSLWGQQETQYF. As DNA, the CDR3 is TGTGCCAGCAGCCCTAGCCTGTGGGGGCAGCAAGAGACCCAGTACTTC. The chain links TRBV9 to TRBJ2-5, with D possibly TRBD1 on 6 matching bases. V shed 4 bases and J shed 2 bases, with 18 bases lying between them. The CDR3 has 16 amino acids. CDR1 SGDLS and CDR2 YYNGEE come from the germline V gene.

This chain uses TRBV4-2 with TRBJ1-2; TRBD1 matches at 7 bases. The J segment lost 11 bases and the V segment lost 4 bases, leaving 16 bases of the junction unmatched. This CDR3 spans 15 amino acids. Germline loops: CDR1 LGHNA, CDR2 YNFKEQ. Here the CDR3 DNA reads TGTGCCAGCAGCCCCTCAAGACAGGGAGCCCGGTGGTACACCTTC. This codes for CASSPSRQGARWYTF.